The rows below give T cell receptor beta chains drawn from one sample of a study of OX40 agonist ivuxolimab in advanced cancers. The data were produced by immunoSEQ multiplex PCR, yet TCRdb's version contains in-frame clones alone and is incomplete. The data contain roughly 40,000 clones, 82% of them singletons. The sequences come from CD4+ or CD8+ T cells sorted from blood, collected in a trial of the OX40 agonist ivuxolimab. Source of these receptors: an adult with an advanced solid tumor such as melanoma, head and neck, liver or kidney cancer. Both conserved end residues are part of each CDR3. Each record gives: V gene, D gene, J gene, clone size, CDR3 protein, CDR3 DNA. D genes are given only for firm matches. Clone size is shown for a subset of rows, as once, few, many or a class of expanded clone.

V: TRBV6-5
D: NA
J: TRBJ2-3
size: NA
CDR3: CASSYDLAEDTQYF
DNA: TGTGCCAGCAGTTACGATCTAGCAGAGGATACGCAGTATTTT

V: TRBV5-6
D: NA
J: TRBJ1-5
size: once
CDR3: CASSLGQTHSNQPQHF
DNA: TGTGCCAGCAGCTTGGGACAGACCCATAGCAATCAGCCCCAGCATTTT

V: TRBV2
D: NA
J: TRBJ1-5
size: NA
CDR3: CASSELGSQPQHF
DNA: TGTGCCAGCAGTGAACTAGGGTCCCAGCCCCAGCATTTT

V: TRBV18
D: NA
J: TRBJ1-2
size: NA
CDR3: CASSPDREYGYTF
DNA: TGTGCCAGCTCACCGGACAGAGAATATGGCTACACCTTC

V: TRBV4-3
D: NA
J: TRBJ1-2
size: NA
CDR3: CASSQGAGVRSGGYTF
DNA: TGCGCCAGCAGCCAAGGGGCTGGGGTGAGGTCGGGCGGCTACACCTTC

V: TRBV7-2
D: TRBD1
J: TRBJ1-6
size: once
CDR3: CASSLRTGGYNSPLYF
DNA: TGTGCCAGCAGCCTACGGACAGGGGGTTATAATTCACCCCTCTACTTT

V: TRBV19
D: TRBD2
J: TRBJ2-5
size: few
CDR3: CASSIWFGRGARETQYF
DNA: TGTGCCAGTAGTATTTGGTTTGGGCGGGGGGCAAGAGAGACCCAGTACTTC

V: TRBV4-3
D: NA
J: TRBJ1-2
size: NA
CDR3: CASSQVGGIGYGYTF
DNA: TGCGCCAGCAGCCAAGTAGGGGGTATCGGCTATGGCTACACCTTC

V: TRBV15
D: NA
J: TRBJ2-1
size: NA
CDR3: CATSRGVGYNEQFF
DNA: TGTGCCACCAGCAGAGGGGTCGGTTATAATGAGCAGTTCTTC

V: TRBV9
D: TRBD2
J: TRBJ2-5
size: NA
CDR3: CASSVRTSGGIQTQYF
DNA: TGTGCCAGCAGCGTTCGGACTAGCGGGGGGATACAGACCCAGTACTTC

V: TRBV6-6
D: NA
J: TRBJ1-1
size: NA
CDR3: CASSYSIGTEAFF
DNA: TGTGCCAGCAGTTACTCGATCGGCACTGAAGCTTTCTTT

V: TRBV5-5
D: NA
J: TRBJ1-4
size: NA
CDR3: CASSLVRQATNEKLFF
DNA: TGTGCCAGCAGCTTGGTACGACAGGCAACTAATGAAAAACTGTTTTTT

V: TRBV11-3
D: NA
J: TRBJ1-1
size: few
CDR3: CASSSGQLNTEAFF
DNA: TGTGCCAGCAGCTCAGGACAGTTGAACACTGAAGCTTTCTTT

V: TRBV5-4
D: NA
J: TRBJ1-2
size: NA
CDR3: CASSFFLADYGYTF
DNA: TGTGCCAGCAGCTTTTTTCTAGCGGACTATGGCTACACCTTC

V: TRBV9
D: NA
J: TRBJ1-1
size: NA
CDR3: CASSVRAGTDTEAFF
DNA: TGTGCCAGCAGCGTAAGGGCAGGGACGGACACTGAAGCTTTCTTT

V: TRBV5-8
D: TRBD2
J: TRBJ2-1
size: few
CDR3: CASSLMGGLAANEQFF
DNA: TGTGCCAGCAGCTTGATGGGGGGACTAGCGGCCAATGAGCAGTTCTTC

V: TRBV5-3
D: NA
J: TRBJ1-1
size: once
CDR3: CARSRGAQSDTEAFF
DNA: TGTGCCAGAAGCCGGGGGGCACAGTCGGACACTGAAGCTTTCTTT

V: TRBV6-6
D: NA
J: TRBJ1-1
size: NA
CDR3: CASGLAQGMNTEAFF
DNA: TGTGCCAGCGGCTTAGCACAGGGCATGAACACTGAAGCTTTCTTT

V: TRBV11-3
D: NA
J: TRBJ2-5
size: few
CDR3: CASSRTGTVETQYF
DNA: TGTGCCAGCAGTCGGACCGGCACGGTGGAGACCCAGTACTTC

V: TRBV5-6
D: NA
J: TRBJ1-2
size: few
CDR3: CASISRVWASGYTF
DNA: TGTGCCAGCATCTCTCGGGTTTGGGCAAGTGGCTACACCTTC

V: TRBV11-2
D: NA
J: TRBJ1-1
size: few
CDR3: CASSLNTEAFF
DNA: TGTGCCAGCAGCTTGAACACTGAAGCTTTCTTT

V: TRBV29-1
D: NA
J: TRBJ2-7
size: NA
CDR3: CSVVPYSDEQYF
DNA: TGCAGCGTTGTTCCTTACAGCGACGAGCAGTACTTC

V: TRBV15
D: NA
J: TRBJ1-5
size: once
CDR3: CATSRASGGRSNQPQHF
DNA: TGTGCCACCAGCAGAGCCAGCGGGGGACGGAGCAATCAGCCCCAGCATTTT

V: TRBV2
D: TRBD2
J: TRBJ2-1
size: NA
CDR3: CASSELTSGGDEQFF
DNA: TGTGCCAGCAGTGAATTAACTAGCGGGGGTGATGAGCAGTTCTTC

V: TRBV6-1
D: TRBD1
J: TRBJ2-7
size: NA
CDR3: CASSETGTGSFDEQYF
DNA: TGTGCCAGCAGTGAAACCGGGACAGGGTCATTCGACGAGCAGTACTTC

V: TRBV6-6
D: NA
J: TRBJ1-5
size: NA
CDR3: CASTYPAGGNQPQHF
DNA: TGTGCCAGCACTTACCCCGCAGGCGGCAATCAGCCCCAGCATTTT

V: TRBV21-1
D: NA
J: TRBJ2-7
size: NA
CDR3: CASSTRDSVYEQYF
DNA: TGTGCCAGCAGCACCCGGGACAGCGTATACGAGCAGTACTTC

V: TRBV6-5
D: NA
J: TRBJ2-2
size: few
CDR3: CASEGFEAGELFF
DNA: TGTGCCAGCGAAGGGTTTGAGGCCGGGGAGCTGTTTTTT

V: TRBV11-2
D: NA
J: TRBJ1-1
size: NA
CDR3: CASSFLYANTEAFF
DNA: TGTGCCAGCAGCTTCCTATACGCGAACACTGAAGCTTTCTTT

V: TRBV30
D: TRBD2
J: TRBJ2-3
size: NA
CDR3: CALSRGVTDTQYF
DNA: TGTGCATTATCGCGGGGGGTAACAGATACGCAGTATTTT

V: TRBV7-8
D: NA
J: TRBJ1-6
size: NA
CDR3: CASSLGGGRSVYSLHF
DNA: TGTGCCAGCAGCTTAGGGGGGGGGCGATCTGTTTATTCCCTCCACTTT

V: TRBV20-1
D: NA
J: TRBJ1-1
size: NA
CDR3: CRTGNTEAFF
DNA: TGCAGGACAGGGAACACTGAAGCTTTCTTT

V: TRBV13
D: TRBD1
J: TRBJ1-6
size: NA
CDR3: CASSSYPTGIGNSPLHF
DNA: TGTGCCAGCAGCTCCTATCCGACAGGGATCGGTAATTCACCCCTCCACTTT

V: TRBV19
D: NA
J: TRBJ1-2
size: NA
CDR3: CASTADQGRGYTF
DNA: TGTGCCAGTACCGCCGACCAGGGGCGAGGCTACACCTTC

V: TRBV6-6
D: NA
J: TRBJ2-7
size: few
CDR3: CASSYPGAGTEEQYF
DNA: TGTGCCAGCAGTTACCCGGGTGCGGGGACTGAGGAGCAGTACTTC

V: TRBV14
D: TRBD2
J: TRBJ2-2
size: NA
CDR3: CASSQPSGFSRDTGELFF
DNA: TGTGCCAGCAGCCAACCTAGCGGGTTCAGCCGGGACACCGGGGAGCTGTTTTTT

V: TRBV6-5
D: NA
J: TRBJ1-2
size: NA
CDR3: CASKATGSNYGYTF
DNA: TGTGCCAGCAAGGCGACTGGGTCTAACTATGGCTACACCTTC

V: TRBV7-8
D: NA
J: TRBJ2-3
size: few
CDR3: CASNPPLRDTSTDTQYF
DNA: TGTGCCAGCAACCCTCCCCTTCGCGATACCAGCACAGATACGCAGTATTTT

V: TRBV5-1
D: TRBD2
J: TRBJ2-1
size: NA
CDR3: CASRDTSGGVVEQFF
DNA: TGCGCCAGCAGGGACACTAGCGGGGGAGTGGTTGAGCAGTTCTTC

V: TRBV19
D: TRBD1
J: TRBJ1-2
size: NA
CDR3: CASSSPTGGYYGYTF
DNA: TGTGCCAGTAGTTCACCGACAGGGGGCTACTATGGCTACACCTTC

V: TRBV7-9
D: NA
J: TRBJ2-2
size: NA
CDR3: CASSPTTTNTGELFF
DNA: TGTGCCAGCAGCCCAACCACAACGAACACCGGGGAGCTGTTTTTT

V: TRBV5-4
D: NA
J: TRBJ2-7
size: NA
CDR3: CASSWGRQSEQYF
DNA: TGTGCCAGCAGCTGGGGGAGGCAGAGCGAGCAGTACTTC

V: TRBV4-2
D: NA
J: TRBJ1-3
size: once
CDR3: CASSQDGNSGNTIYF
DNA: TGTGCCAGCAGCCAAGACGGAAACTCTGGAAACACCATATATTTT

V: TRBV29-1
D: TRBD2
J: TRBJ2-2
size: NA
CDR3: CSVTGTSGDTGELFF
DNA: TGCAGCGTAACCGGGACTAGCGGGGATACCGGGGAGCTGTTTTTT

V: TRBV19
D: NA
J: TRBJ2-3
size: NA
CDR3: CASSLSRGDTQYF
DNA: TGTGCCAGTAGCCTCTCCAGGGGCGATACGCAGTATTTT

V: TRBV18
D: TRBD1
J: TRBJ1-5
size: NA
CDR3: CASSLWTGGAKGGQPQHF
DNA: TGTGCCAGCTCTCTCTGGACAGGGGGCGCAAAGGGTGGTCAGCCCCAGCATTTT

V: TRBV7-3
D: NA
J: TRBJ2-1
size: NA
CDR3: CASSPDPGQHNEQFF
DNA: TGTGCCAGCAGCCCCGACCCCGGGCAGCACAATGAGCAGTTCTTC

V: TRBV19
D: NA
J: TRBJ1-2
size: NA
CDR3: CASSINDRYGYTF
DNA: TGTGCCAGTAGTATCAACGACAGATATGGCTACACCTTC

V: TRBV7-6
D: NA
J: TRBJ2-5
size: NA
CDR3: CASSLGVRGGNGETQYF
DNA: TGTGCCAGCAGCTTAGGGGTCAGGGGGGGAAATGGAGAGACCCAGTACTTC

V: TRBV2
D: TRBD1
J: TRBJ1-6
size: NA
CDR3: CASSWTGSRNSPLHF
DNA: TGTGCCAGCAGCTGGACAGGGTCAAGGAATTCACCCCTCCACTTT

V: TRBV7-2
D: NA
J: TRBJ2-5
size: NA
CDR3: CASSLGRAEGAQYF
DNA: TGTGCCAGCAGCTTAGGAAGGGCGGAGGGGGCCCAGTACTTC

V: TRBV2
D: NA
J: TRBJ2-2
size: NA
CDR3: CASSRGRGDTGELFF
DNA: TGTGCCAGCAGTCGAGGCAGAGGGGACACCGGGGAGCTGTTTTTT

V: TRBV6-6
D: NA
J: TRBJ1-3
size: NA
CDR3: CASSPDGSSGNTIYF
DNA: TGTGCCAGCAGCCCTGACGGAAGCTCTGGAAACACCATATATTTT

V: TRBV9
D: TRBD2
J: TRBJ2-3
size: NA
CDR3: CASSPRGGGSTDTQYF
DNA: TGTGCCAGCAGCCCCCGGGGCGGGGGGTCCACAGATACGCAGTATTTT